This T cell receptor (beta chain) was found in a study of blood T cell repertoires in COVID-19 (dated by TCRdb to the early 2020s). Notes on the research overall: Collaborator samples came from the United States, Italy and Spain and covered acute and convalescent phases of COVID-19. A de-identified subject ID, COVID-19 status, age in years and sex were almost always included in the sample metadata. A freely available public database, intended as a resource for researchers studying the immune response to SARS-CoV-2, is where the repertoires were released. Where available, HLA class I and class II types were taken from metadata supplied by the sample provider and were not determined by assay-based typing. The prospective study material was composed of cDNA or gDNA derived from T cells, B-cell-depleted T cells, or PBMCs. Deeply sampled blood TCRbeta repertoires from subjects exposed to, actively infected with, or recovered from COVID-19 were included in the dataset. The samples were drawn from the first 160 participants of the ongoing ImmuneRACE study and from 1,254 subjects provided by 6 global collaborators. What the work shows at the level of the full study, not this receptor alone: The amount of clinical and demographic metadata varied by source and participant and was provided uncurated.

Of note for this clone: The antigen it recognizes is unknown. The sample holds no much larger clone one base away, and base qualities are not on file.

The collaborating institutions used their own protocols to collect whole blood in K2EDTA tubes. Collaborator samples were shipped for TCRbeta analysis as frozen whole blood, isolated PBMCs, or DNA extracted from either sample type. The immunoSEQ Assay, a bias-controlled multiplex PCR, was used to amplify TCRbeta CDR3 regions from genomic DNA. On the study's bioinformatics: The number of nucleated cells in each sample was estimated by amplification of reference gene primers within the assay. Sequence reads were collapsed and filtered to measure the absolute abundance of every unique TCRbeta CDR3 rearrangement. Productive Simpson clonality was computed per sample as the square root of Simpson's diversity index over productive rearrangements. Imported from immuneACCESS, the table was reduced by TCRdb to in-frame sequences with V and J called. These copies leave out some clones; in studies compared against another copy, an unresolved V gene accounts for under half, and the cause of the remainder is not known. That table supplies the V and J calls and clone size; D and trimming were determined from the DNA. Within this sample are about 50,000 clones, with 83% of them counted one time only. 16% of the sample is held by the ten biggest clonotypes.

Spanning cysteine to phenylalanine, the CDR3 consists of 19 amino acids. Only the CDR3 part of the read is kept: 57 bases, read in frame from the first base. Reading the germline V gene gives CDR1 SGHRS and CDR2 YFSETQ. V and J are truncated by 6 bases and 6 bases respectively, leaving an intervening sequence of 34 bases. The sequenced sample consisted of peripheral blood. The sequence came from a man aged 40-49 years with acute or convalescent COVID-19. Recombination linked TRBV5-1 to TRBJ2-7, and the D gene may be TRBD2, 6 bases matching. The CDR3 region: CASNSWEARAIWGRGEQYF. The base sequence is TGCGCCAGCAACTCTTGGGAGGCCCGTGCTATATGGGGCCGGGGCGAGCAGTACTTC. Extended through the reference TRBV5-1 and TRBJ2-7 proteins, this CDR3 yields the full variable domain: KAGVTQTPRYLIKTRGQQVTLSCSPISGHRSVSWYQQTPGQGLQFLFEYFSETQRNKGNFPGRFSGRQFSNSRSEMNVSTLELGDSALYLCASNSWEARAIWGRGEQYFGPGTRLTVT.